The TCR beta chain described here comes from a study of CD8 T cells in Susac syndrome. Random hexamers primed reverse transcription of 0.5 to 1 ug RNA. TCRdb processed the immunoSEQ multiplex PCR reads anew with MiXCR; each CDR3 protein has one entry. The sample has roughly 180,000 distinct CDR3 sequences; 80% to 95% are singletons. CDR1 is MDHEN and CDR2 is SYDVKM in the germline V gene. This CDR3 is 14 amino acids long. Trimming cost V 6 bases and J 5 bases; bases outside gene matches: 9. Sequencing was performed on CD4+ T cells from PBMCs. The chain combines TRBV28 with TRBJ1-2, with TRBD1 matching over 7 bases. The sequence was collected from a human donor with multiple sclerosis. CDR3 sequence reads: CASRPGQITYGYTF. In DNA, the CDR3 is TGTGCCAGCAGACCGGGACAGATAACTTATGGCTACACCTTC.